This is a list of T cell receptor beta chains from one sample in a study of blood T cell repertoires in COVID-19. This table comes from immunoSEQ multiplex PCR, and its TCRdb copy is limited to in-frame clones, with some not included. The sample includes just over 90,000 clones, roughly nine tenths of them seen just once. Input material: peripheral blood. The receptors shown here come from a human donor with active COVID-19. The donor label of this sample is uncertain. CDR3s include the opening cysteine and the closing phenylalanine or tryptophan. The D gene is left open where the match is weak. Expanded clones are given a class, and other clones once, few, many or no size at all.

v_gene,abundance,j_gene,d_gene,CDR3nt,CDR3aa
TRBV6-5,-,TRBJ1-2,TRBD1,TGTGCCAGCAGTTACTCACAGGGGTCCCCCTATGGCTACACCTTC,CASSYSQGSPYGYTF
TRBV7-8,-,TRBJ2-3,-,TGTGCCAGCAGCTTTTCGGTCGCGGGACCTAGCACAGATACGCAGTATTTT,CASSFSVAGPSTDTQYF
TRBV19,-,TRBJ2-7,-,TGTGCCAGTAGTACAAAAGGGGCGCACGAGCAGTACTTC,CASSTKGAHEQYF
TRBV7-6,-,TRBJ2-2,-,TGTGCCAGCAGCTGGGATTTTGGACAGAACACCGGGGAGCTGTTTTTT,CASSWDFGQNTGELFF
TRBV7-3,once,TRBJ2-2,TRBD1,TGTGCCAGCAGCAGAGGGGGCGCGGGCACCGGGGAGCTGTTTTTT,CASSRGGAGTGELFF
TRBV7-2,-,TRBJ1-3,-,TGTGCCAGCAGCTTAGGTCCAGGGGCGTTTAACACCATATATTTT,CASSLGPGAFNTIYF
TRBV25-1,few,TRBJ2-7,-,TGTGCCAGCATTGGGGCAGGGAAGAACCTGGAGCAGTACTTC,CASIGAGKNLEQYF
TRBV9,once,TRBJ1-1,-,TGTGCCAGCAGCGTTCAGGGTCGGACTGAAGCTTTCTTT,CASSVQGRTEAFF
TRBV10-2,-,TRBJ1-5,-,TGCGCCAGCAGTGTACTAGGCAATCAGCCCCAGCATTTT,CASSVLGNQPQHF
TRBV4-1,-,TRBJ2-1,TRBD2,TGCGCCAGCAGCCAAGAGCCAACTAGCGGGGGGCAGGATGAGCAGTTCTTC,CASSQEPTSGGQDEQFF
TRBV7-2,few,TRBJ1-2,-,TGTGCCGGAGGGGATTTCTATGGCTACACCTTC,CAGGDFYGYTF
TRBV2,-,TRBJ2-1,-,TGTGCCAGCAGTGAGGGGCCCTTGAATGAGCAGTTCTTC,CASSEGPLNEQFF
TRBV19,-,TRBJ2-5,-,TGTGCCAGTAGTCCGGACTTCCATCGGGGAGAGACCCAGTACTTC,CASSPDFHRGETQYF
TRBV5-4,-,TRBJ2-7,TRBD2,TGTGCCAGTAATCGGGACGGGGGGTCCTACGAGCAGTACTTC,CASNRDGGSYEQYF
TRBV11-2,-,TRBJ1-2,-,TGTGCCAGCAGCTTAACAGGCCTGGGTGGCTACACCTTC,CASSLTGLGGYTF
TRBV7-8,once,TRBJ1-1,TRBD1,TGTGCCAGCAGCCAAAGAGCAGGGGGTGAAGCTTTCTTT,CASSQRAGGEAFF
TRBV11-2,-,TRBJ2-3,TRBD2,TGTGCCAGCAGCTTAGATTGGGCCAAAGCGGGGGGGCAGGATACGCAGTATTTT,CASSLDWAKAGGQDTQYF
TRBV2,-,TRBJ2-5,TRBD2,TGTGCCAGCAGTGAAGCACTAGCGGGAGAGACCCAGTACTTC,CASSEALAGETQYF
TRBV4-3,-,TRBJ2-3,-,TGCGCCAGCAGCCAAGAACTTAACTTAGATACGCAGTATTTT,CASSQELNLDTQYF
TRBV6-5,many,TRBJ1-2,-,TGTGCCAGCAGTCCCTCGAGGAGCCCGTCCTATGGCTACACCTTC,CASSPSRSPSYGYTF
TRBV6-6,-,TRBJ2-5,TRBD2,TGTGCCAGCAGAACCACTAGCGGGGCTAACCAAGAGACCCAGTACTTC,CASRTTSGANQETQYF
TRBV12-5,once,TRBJ2-1,-,TGTGCTAGTGCCCGGGACAGAGCTAGCGCCGGTATGTTGGTTGAGCAGTTCTTC,CASARDRASAGMLVEQFF
TRBV18,-,TRBJ1-1,-,TGTGCCAGCTCACCATTTAAAGGAGGGGGGGTTGAAGCTTTCTTT,CASSPFKGGGVEAFF
TRBV19,-,TRBJ2-6,-,TGTGCCAGTAGTATAAGAGGGTTCACTGGGGCCAACGTCCTGACTTTC,CASSIRGFTGANVLTF
TRBV11-2,-,TRBJ2-5,-,TGTGCCAGCAGCTTTTCTGGGCTTCAAGAGACCCAGTACTTC,CASSFSGLQETQYF
TRBV4-3,-,TRBJ1-6,TRBD1,TGCGCCAGCAGCCAAGATTTGGGACAGGGGAGGAGCTCCTATAATTCACCCCTCCACTTT,CASSQDLGQGRSSYNSPLHF
TRBV6-5,-,TRBJ1-3,-,TGTGCCAGCAGTTCCCCTCTGAGCTCTGGAAACACCATATATTTT,CASSSPLSSGNTIYF
TRBV15,-,TRBJ2-1,TRBD2,TGTGCCACCAGCCCCCCCCGGGCGGGGGGGACCTATACGCTGTCGAAGCAGTTCTTC,CATSPPRAGGTYTLSKQFF
TRBV20-1,-,TRBJ1-2,-,TGCAGTGCTAGACCCGGGGGGGGCTTC,CSARPGGGF
TRBV4-1,-,TRBJ2-7,-,TGCGCCAGCAGCCAAGATGGTCAGTTCTACGAGCAGTACTTC,CASSQDGQFYEQYF
TRBV23-1,-,TRBJ2-2,TRBD1,TGCGCCAGCAGTCAACAAAGATTCCAGGGGGATCCGAACACCGGGGAGCTGTTTTTT,CASSQQRFQGDPNTGELFF
TRBV29-1,-,TRBJ2-3,TRBD1,TGCAGCGTTGAAGGCGGGGACAGGGGGGGCACAGATACGCAGTATTTT,CSVEGGDRGGTDTQYF